Reported below is one T cell receptor beta chain. There is no known antigen for this receptor. No base qualities exist here, and no much larger clone lies one base off it. For CDR1 and CDR2, the germline V gene lists SGHVS and FQNEAQ. The V and J ends are trimmed by 2 bases and 0 bases, leaving 4 bases between them. Including the terminal cysteine and phenylalanine, the CDR3 comprises 14 residues. The sequence is cut down to CDR3 DNA, 42 bases in frame from base 1. The data are from a study of T cells in localized non-small cell lung cancer (dated by TCRdb to between 2020 and 2021). With respect to the entire study: The study examined T cell repertoires in approximately 240 patients with early-stage NSCLC and compared tumors with uninvolved tumor-adjacent lungs. The cohort comprised around 250 treatment-naïve NSCLC patients with resected, localized lung tumors. A mean age of approximately 70 years was recorded for the NSCLC patients, of whom 120 to 150 were male and 95 to 110 were female. Findings and caveats that apply to the study as a whole: Since the design was exploratory, TCR variables were selected using unadjusted p-values with no false-discovery rate correction. Uninvolved tumor-adjacent lung showed the highest T cell clonality, higher than tumor, which suggests more focused antigenic responses in the adjacent lung. Higher blood T cell density associated with longer overall survival, while higher adjacent-lung clonality associated with shorter survival. Because multi-region tumor sequencing was not done, intratumor heterogeneity could not be ruled out. A median of 57 of the top 100 tumor clones were detected in paired uninvolved adjacent lung, and around 30 of these tumor clones were also found among the top 100 clones of the paired uninvolved adjacent lung.

At diagnosis, tumor, uninvolved tumor-adjacent lung and peripheral blood were collected and then preserved as a mix of FFPE and fresh-frozen material. Blood samples were analyzed as peripheral blood mononuclear cells for TCR repertoire profiling. The immunoSEQ Assay was used to sequence TCR beta CDR3 regions from DNA. In the paper's pipeline: To compute T cell density, TCR beta template counts were normalized to usable DNA, which was estimated by amplifying housekeeping genes. Richness was estimated with the preseqR package, extrapolating to 400,000 templates for PBMC samples and 120,000 templates for tissue samples. Clonality was defined by subtracting Pielou's evenness from one. Tissue-enriched TCRs were identified through differential abundance testing performed on productive amino-acid clonotypes, with a minimum total count of 5 and an alpha of 0.1. The Jaccard Index and the Morisita Overlap Index were used to quantify repertoire overlap between compartments. TCR beta CDR3s were clustered by GLIPH together with public tetramer-defined viral CDR3s, and at least three viral sequences plus V-gene enrichment were required for viral motifs. TCRdb's version of the immuneACCESS table is confined to in-frame rearrangements and falls short of the full clone set. An unresolved V gene accounts for under half of the shortfall where checked; the remainder is of unknown origin. That table supplies the V and J calls and clone size; D and trimming were determined from the DNA. Within this sample are roughly 26,000 clones, with approximately 91% of them counted one time only. Of the sample, more than 12% falls within the top ten clones.

This receptor was obtained from a female donor at least 60 years old with stage II squamous cell lung carcinoma. The rearrangement combines TRBV7-8 with TRBJ1-4, with the D gene too uncertain to name. Sequenced here: peripheral blood, sampled before any cancer treatment. At the DNA level, the sequence is TGTGCCAGCAGCTTAACTGCAACTAATGAAAAACTGTTTTTT. It codes for CASSLTATNEKLFF.